The 4 T cell receptor beta chains below were found in one sample sequenced in a study of T cell responses to AZD1222 COVID-19 vaccine. Assay: immunoSEQ multiplex PCR; the TCRdb copy retains only in-frame clones and omits some. The sample has about 100,000 clones; around 95% are singletons. The specimen comprised peripheral blood, sampled on day 0 of AZD1222 vaccination. These receptors came from an adult in good health.

This chain connects TRBV7-3 to TRBJ2-2; unclear D gene. Germline lookup yields CDR1 SGHTA and CDR2 FQGTGA. This CDR3 has 16 amino acids. V shed 5 bases and J shed 3 bases, with 16 bases lying between them. The CDR3 region has the DNA TGTGCCAGCAGCCCCCGAGCAGGAGCTCACACCGGGGAGCTGTTTTTT. Residues: CASSPRAGAHTGELFF.

V and J are TRBV19 and TRBJ2-1; D is possibly TRBD2 (6 bases). The CDR3 runs to 15 residues. Germline assignment: CDR1 LNHDA and CDR2 SQIVND (reference sequence). Trimming took off 8 bases at V and 1 base at J, with 15 bases between the two ends. The CDR3, as DNA: TGTGCCAGTGCCGTCGGGAGTATGTCCTACAATGAGCAGTTCTTC. This sequence encodes CASAVGSMSYNEQFF.

V and J are TRBV19 and TRBJ1-2; no clear D gene. The CDR3 length is 16 residues. Trimming removed 3 bases from V and 4 bases from J, with 18 bases in between. Germline lookup yields CDR1 LNHDA and CDR2 SQIVND (reference sequence). For the CDR3, the DNA is TGTGCCAGTAGTATCCCGGGCACAGCCTCAACCTATGGCTACACCTTC. It encodes CASSIPGTASTYGYTF.

The chain links TRBV29-1 to TRBJ1-2; D not resolved. CDR3 length: 12 residues. CDR1 and CDR2 from the germline V gene are SQVTM and ANQGSEA. V gave up 7 bases and J gave up 0 bases, with 9 bases separating them. The CDR3 region is CSGRQTNYGYTF. CDR3 DNA sequence: TGCAGCGGAAGACAAACTAACTATGGCTACACCTTC. Variable domain in full (rest from reference TRBV29-1 and TRBJ1-2): SAVISQKPSRDICQRGTSLTIQCQVDSQVTMMFWYRQQPGQSLTLIATANQGSEATYESGFVIDKFPISRPNLTFSTLTVSNMSPEDSSIYLCSGRQTNYGYTFGSGTRLTVV.